The clone carrying this TCR beta chain came up many times. Antigen unknown. One entry per CDR3 protein, called by TCRdb with MiXCR from the 5' RACE reads. This sample has approximately 20,000 distinct CDR3 sequences, with 2.8% found just once. These data are taken from a study of spatial heterogeneity in lung cancer. On the study more broadly: TCR transcript abundance in tumor regions was strongly correlated with the T cell module score obtained from matched bulk RNA-seq.

V was pared by 5 bases and J by 2 bases, with 15 bases between. The CDR3 is 15 amino acids. Germline CDR1 and CDR2: SGHTA and FQGTGA. General study points: One measure, the expanded intratumoral alpha and beta TCR count, tracked tumor mutation counts. Coverage of tumor T cells, by estimate, reached about 7.6% for alpha chains and 13% for beta chains.

Time point indicated: sample taken at primary tumor resection. The donors comprised about 70 untreated early-stage non-small cell lung cancer patients. Sequencing was performed on lung tumor tissue, taken at surgery. The receptor was derived from a male donor with early-stage non-small cell lung cancer. This rearrangement joins TRBV7-3 to TRBJ2-5; D may be TRBD1 or TRBD2 (5 bases each). The CDR3 loop is CASSQIPGRQETQYF. The CDR3 nucleotides read TGTGCCAGCAGCCAAATCCCGGGACGGCAAGAGACCCAGTACTTC.